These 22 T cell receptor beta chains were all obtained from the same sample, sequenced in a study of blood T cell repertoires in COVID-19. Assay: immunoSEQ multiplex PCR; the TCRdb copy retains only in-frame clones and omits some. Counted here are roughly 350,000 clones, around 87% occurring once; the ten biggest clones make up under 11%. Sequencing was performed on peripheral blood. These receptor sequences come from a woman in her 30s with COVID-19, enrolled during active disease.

The CDR3 bases are TGTGCCAGCAGTGACTTCAAGCCGACAGGCAAAGACGAAGCTTTCTTT. It translates to CASSDFKPTGKDEAFF. The chain couples TRBV2 to TRBJ1-1; D is perhaps TRBD1 (6 bases). The CDR3 extends over 16 amino acids. Trimming stripped 3 bases from V and 8 bases from J, with 22 bases between. Germline CDR1 and CDR2: SNHLY and FYNNEI.

CDR3 region: CASSSGPGLTNEQFF. Here the CDR3 DNA reads TGTGCCAGCAGCTCGGGACCGGGACTTACCAATGAGCAGTTCTTC. The J gene is TRBJ2-1, the V gene TRBV5-4, with D perhaps matching TRBD2 (6 bases). V dropped 3 bases and J dropped 6 bases, with 16 bases sitting between them. Germline loops: CDR1 SGHNT, CDR2 YYREEE (reference sequence). There are 15 residues in the CDR3. Drawing the rest from reference TRBV5-4 and TRBJ2-1, the complete variable domain is ETGVTQSPTHLIKTRGQQVTLRCSSQSGHNTVSWYQQALGQGPQFIFQYYREEENGRGNFPPRFSGLQFPNYSSELNVNALELDDSALYLCASSSGPGLTNEQFFGPGTRLTVL.

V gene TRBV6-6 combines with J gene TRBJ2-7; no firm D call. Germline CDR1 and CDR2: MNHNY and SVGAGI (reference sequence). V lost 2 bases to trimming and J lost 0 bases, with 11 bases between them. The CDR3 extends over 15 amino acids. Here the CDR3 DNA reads TGTGCCAGCAGTTACCTAGGAACGAGCTCCTACGAGCAGTACTTC. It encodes CASSYLGTSSYEQYF.

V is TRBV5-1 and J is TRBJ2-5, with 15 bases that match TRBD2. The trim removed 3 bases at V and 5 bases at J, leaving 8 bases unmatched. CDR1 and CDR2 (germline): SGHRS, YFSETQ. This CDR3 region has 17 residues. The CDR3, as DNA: TGCGCCAGCAGCTCTGGACTAGCGGGAGGGCCCGGTGAGACCCAGTACTTC. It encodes CASSSGLAGGPGETQYF.

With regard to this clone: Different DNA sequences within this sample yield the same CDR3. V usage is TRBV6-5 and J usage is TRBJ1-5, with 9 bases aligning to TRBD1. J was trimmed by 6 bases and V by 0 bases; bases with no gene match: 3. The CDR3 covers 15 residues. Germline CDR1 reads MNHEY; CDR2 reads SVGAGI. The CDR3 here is CASSYSQGAGQPQHF. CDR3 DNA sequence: TGTGCCAGCAGTTACTCACAGGGGGCTGGTCAGCCCCAGCATTTT.

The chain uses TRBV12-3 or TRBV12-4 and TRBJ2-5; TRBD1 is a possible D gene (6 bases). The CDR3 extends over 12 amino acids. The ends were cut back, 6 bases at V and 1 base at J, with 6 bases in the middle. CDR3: CASRQGQETQYF. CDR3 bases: TGTGCCAGCAGACAGGGCCAAGAGACCCAGTACTTC.

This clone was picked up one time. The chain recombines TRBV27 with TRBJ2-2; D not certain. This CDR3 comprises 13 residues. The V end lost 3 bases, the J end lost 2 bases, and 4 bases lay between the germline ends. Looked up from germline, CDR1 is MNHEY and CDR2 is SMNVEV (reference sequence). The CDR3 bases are TGTGCCAGCAGTTTGTCTAACACCGGGGAGCTGTTTTTT. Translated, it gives CASSLSNTGELFF.

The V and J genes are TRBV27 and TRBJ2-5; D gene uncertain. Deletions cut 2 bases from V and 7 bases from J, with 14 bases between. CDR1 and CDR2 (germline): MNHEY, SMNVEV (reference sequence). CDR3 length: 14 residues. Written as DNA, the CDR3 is TGTGCCAGCAGTTTAGGTGGGTCCCCGGGGACCCAGTACTTC. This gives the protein CASSLGGSPGTQYF.

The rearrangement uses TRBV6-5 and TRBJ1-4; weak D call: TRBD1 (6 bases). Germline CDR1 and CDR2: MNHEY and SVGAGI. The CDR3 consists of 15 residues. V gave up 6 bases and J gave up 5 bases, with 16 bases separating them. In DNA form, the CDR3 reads TGTGCCAGCAGAAAGGGGGGGCAGGAGAATGAAAAACTGTTTTTT. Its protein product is CASRKGGQENEKLFF.

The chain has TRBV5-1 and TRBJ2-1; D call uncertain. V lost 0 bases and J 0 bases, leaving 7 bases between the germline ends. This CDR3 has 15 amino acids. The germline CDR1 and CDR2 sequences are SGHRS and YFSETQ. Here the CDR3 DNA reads TGCGCCAGCAGCTTGGCTGTCAGCTCCTACAATGAGCAGTTCTTC. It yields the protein CASSLAVSSYNEQFF.

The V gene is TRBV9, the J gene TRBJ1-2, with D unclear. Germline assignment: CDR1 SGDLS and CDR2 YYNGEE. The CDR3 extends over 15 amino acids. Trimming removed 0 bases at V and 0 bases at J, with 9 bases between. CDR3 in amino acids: CASSVEPAANYGYTF. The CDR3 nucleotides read TGTGCCAGCAGCGTAGAGCCCGCCGCTAACTATGGCTACACCTTC.

The DNA for the CDR3 is TGTGCCAGCAGTACCCGACAGGGGTCGGGTAATTCACCCCTCCACTTT. It codes for CASSTRQGSGNSPLHF. V and J are TRBV28 and TRBJ1-6; the match to TRBD1 covers 8 bases. The CDR3 consists of 16 residues. Germline CDR1 and CDR2: MDHEN and SYDVKM. The junction had 9 bases not matched to a gene; V was cut back by 5 bases and J by 6 bases. Looking up the rest from reference TRBV28 and TRBJ1-6 gives the full variable domain: DVKVTQSSRYLVKRTGEKVFLECVQDMDHENMFWYRQDPGLGLRLIYFSYDVKMKEKGDIPEGYSVSREKKERFSLILESASTNQTSMYLCASSTRQGSGNSPLHFGNGTRLTVT.

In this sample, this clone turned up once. DNA for the CDR3: TGTGCCAGCAGCCTCACTCCCGGGACAGGGGGGGAGACCCAGTACTTC. Translation gives CASSLTPGTGGETQYF. The chain carries TRBV7-8 and TRBJ2-5; 11 bases match TRBD1. Germline trimming cut 5 bases from V and 5 bases from J; bases unmatched to any gene: 10. The CDR3 spans 16 residues. Germline CDR1 reads SGHVS; CDR2 reads FQNEAQ.

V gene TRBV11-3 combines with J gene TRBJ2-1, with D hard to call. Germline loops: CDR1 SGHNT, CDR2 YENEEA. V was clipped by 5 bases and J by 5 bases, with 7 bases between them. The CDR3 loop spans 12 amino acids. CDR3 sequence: CASSQNHNEQFF. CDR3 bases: TGTGCCAGCAGCCAGAACCACAATGAGCAGTTCTTC.

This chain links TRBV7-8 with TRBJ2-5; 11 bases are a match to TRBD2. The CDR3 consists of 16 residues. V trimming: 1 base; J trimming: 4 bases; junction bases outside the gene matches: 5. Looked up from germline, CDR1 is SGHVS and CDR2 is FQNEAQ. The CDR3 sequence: CASSLVLAGGGETQYF. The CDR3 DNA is TGTGCCAGCAGCTTAGTTCTAGCGGGAGGAGGAGAGACCCAGTACTTC.

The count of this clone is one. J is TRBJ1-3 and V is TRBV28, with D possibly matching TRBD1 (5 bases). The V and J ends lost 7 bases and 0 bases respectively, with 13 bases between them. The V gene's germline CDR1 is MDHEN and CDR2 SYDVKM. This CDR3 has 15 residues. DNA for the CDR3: TGTGCCAGCAACCGACAGTCAAACTCTGGAAACACCATATATTTT. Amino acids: CASNRQSNSGNTIYF.

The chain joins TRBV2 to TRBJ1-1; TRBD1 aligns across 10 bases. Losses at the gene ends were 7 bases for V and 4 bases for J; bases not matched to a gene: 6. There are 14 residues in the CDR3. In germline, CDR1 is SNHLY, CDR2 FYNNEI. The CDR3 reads CASNLDRGGTEAFF. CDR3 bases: TGTGCCAGCAATCTGGACAGGGGGGGCACTGAAGCTTTCTTT.

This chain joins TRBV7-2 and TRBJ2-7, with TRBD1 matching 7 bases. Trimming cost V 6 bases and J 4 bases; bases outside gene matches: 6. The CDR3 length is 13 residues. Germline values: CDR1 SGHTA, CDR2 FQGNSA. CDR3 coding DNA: TGTGCCAGCAGGTCGACAGGGCGGTACGAGCAGTACTTC. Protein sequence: CASRSTGRYEQYF.

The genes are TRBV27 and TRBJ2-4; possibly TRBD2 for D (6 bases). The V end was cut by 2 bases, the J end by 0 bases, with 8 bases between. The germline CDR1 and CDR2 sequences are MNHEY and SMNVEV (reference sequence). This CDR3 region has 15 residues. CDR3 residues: CASSLGGLAKNIQYF. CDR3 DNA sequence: TGTGCCAGCAGTTTAGGGGGGTTAGCCAAAAACATTCAGTACTTC.

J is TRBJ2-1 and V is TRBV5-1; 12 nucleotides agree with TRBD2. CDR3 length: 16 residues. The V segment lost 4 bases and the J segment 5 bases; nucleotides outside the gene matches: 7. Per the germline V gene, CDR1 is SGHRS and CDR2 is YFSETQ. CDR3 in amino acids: CASSLRTSGMNNEQFF. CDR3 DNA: TGCGCCAGCAGCCTTCGGACTAGCGGGATGAACAATGAGCAGTTCTTC.

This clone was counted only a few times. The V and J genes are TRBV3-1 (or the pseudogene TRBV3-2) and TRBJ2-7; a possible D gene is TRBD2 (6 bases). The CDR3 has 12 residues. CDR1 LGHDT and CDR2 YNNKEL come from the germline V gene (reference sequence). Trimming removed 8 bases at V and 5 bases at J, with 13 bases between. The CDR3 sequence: CASGRREHEQYF. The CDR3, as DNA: TGTGCCAGCGGGAGGAGGGAGCACGAGCAGTACTTC.

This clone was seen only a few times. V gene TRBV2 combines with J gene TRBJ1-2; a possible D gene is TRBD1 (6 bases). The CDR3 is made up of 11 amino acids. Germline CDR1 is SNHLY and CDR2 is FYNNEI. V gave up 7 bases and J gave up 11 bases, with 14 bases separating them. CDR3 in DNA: TGTGCCAGCACCCTGGGGGGGGCTTACACCTTC. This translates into CASTLGGAYTF.